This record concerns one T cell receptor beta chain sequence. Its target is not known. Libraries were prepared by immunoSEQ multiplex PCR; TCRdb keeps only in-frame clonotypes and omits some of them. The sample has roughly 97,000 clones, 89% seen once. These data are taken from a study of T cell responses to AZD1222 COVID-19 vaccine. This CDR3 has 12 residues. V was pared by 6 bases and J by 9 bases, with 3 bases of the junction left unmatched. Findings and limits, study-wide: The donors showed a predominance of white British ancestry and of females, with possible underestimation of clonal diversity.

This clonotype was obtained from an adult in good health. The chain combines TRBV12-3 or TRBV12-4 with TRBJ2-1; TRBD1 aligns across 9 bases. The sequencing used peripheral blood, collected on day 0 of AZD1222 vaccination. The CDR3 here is CASSTGGGEQFF. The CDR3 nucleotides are TGTGCCAGCAGCACAGGGGGCGGTGAGCAGTTCTTC.